This T cell receptor beta chain was retrieved from a study of CD8+ T cells in alopecia areata (dated by TCRdb to 2016 to 2018). For the wider study: Treated patients were enrolled in an open-label pilot trial of oral tofacitinib at 5 to 10 mg twice daily for moderate-to-severe alopecia areata. Patients received tofacitinib for 6 to 18 months and were then followed off drug for 6 months to check for delayed response and recurrence. For the treated patients, the SALT score, which quantifies what percentage of scalp surface area is affected, served as the measure of disease severity. To study T cell clonal expansion in alopecia areata, the researchers applied high-throughput TCRbeta sequencing to both the C3H/HeJ mouse model and human patients. On the human side, TCRbeta sequencing was run on scalp tissue and on sorted CD4+ and CD8+ peripheral blood T cells from healthy controls and from alopecia areata patients with either patchy or totalis/universalis disease. Tofacitinib-treated patients had biopsies at baseline and at 4 and 24 weeks of treatment, with a later scalp biopsy in several patients. Clonality in the scalp was compared among normal scalp (n=4), patchy alopecia areata scalp (n=8), and alopecia totalis/universalis scalp (n=8). RNA was obtained with the PAXgene miRNA kit for fixed scalp, the miRNeasy kit for PBMCs, and the RNeasy kit for mouse skin. TCRbeta CDR3 regions were amplified by immunoSEQ multiplex PCR with 35 Vbeta forward and 13 Jbeta reverse primers. The study at large found these results: Because the treated cohort was small and included a single nonresponder, larger studies are needed to assess links between baseline CD8+ expansion and response. Higher clonality and more expanded CD8+ clones were observed in lesional scalp than in normal scalp, particularly in alopecia totalis/universalis, a finding suggestive of antigenic drive. Tofacitinib significantly decreased scalp clonality and the number of expanded CD8+ clones among the top 100 scalp clones. Unlike mouse skin, where gammadelta T cells dominate, normal human skin contains resident alphabeta T cells that get sequenced too, which complicates analysis of the scalp TCR repertoire. During tofacitinib treatment, many expanded lesional clones remained in scalp and blood, and this persistence may partly explain relapse after treatment is stopped. TCR sequences shared between patients were less clear than in mice, possibly partly because of HLA diversity in the patient population.

Deletion took 1 base off V and 6 bases off J, with a span of 8 bases between the germline ends. The CDR3 measures 12 amino acids from cysteine to phenylalanine. Of all the DNA, just the CDR3 is kept, 36 bases in frame from base 1. CDR1 and CDR2 (SGHRS, YFSETQ) derive from the germline V gene. Comments on this clone: Its recognized antigen is unknown. Base qualities are missing; no much larger clone stands one base away.

The time point label on this specimen signifies: about 4 weeks on oral tofacitinib. The sample's treatment or condition label, in plain terms: oral pan-JAK inhibitor, 5-10 mg twice daily. Peripheral blood and lesional scalp punch biopsies were obtained from patients with alopecia areata. PBMCs were separated by density centrifugation and stained for CD3, CD4 and CD8, after which CD4+ and CD8+ T cells were sorted on a FACSAria. Library construction relied on the immunoSEQ multiplex PCR assay. RNA was extracted from all samples and reverse transcribed into cDNA as template for TCR sequencing. First-strand cDNA was synthesized with SuperScript III using a 2:1 mix of oligo-dT and random hexamers. A synthetic immune receptor repertoire was used to assess amplification bias, and residual bias was removed computationally. The study's processing was this. After raw reads were preprocessed to remove errors, the CDR3 was defined following IMGT conventions as running from the conserved cysteine to phenylalanine. To get clonality, Shannon entropy was normalized by log2 of the number of productive unique TCRs and the result was subtracted from 1. Whether each scalp clone was CD4 or CD8 was inferred by checking scalp TCRbeta sequences against the CD4 and CD8 repertoires from sorted blood. Drawn from immuneACCESS, this table holds only the in-frame rearrangements with V and J called that TCRdb kept. Clones are partly lost; checked studies trace under half to an unresolved V gene and leave the rest unexplained. V and J calls and clone size come straight from that table; D and trimming were deduced from the DNA. The sample yields some 150,000 clones; 70% to 90% were counted once. The top ten hold less than 15% of the sample.

Source: CD8+ T cells sorted from blood, taken at week 4, from a patient treated with tofacitinib. The receptor was derived from a human donor with alopecia areata. The V and J genes are TRBV5-1 and TRBJ2-7, with the D gene call left open. The CDR3 protein is CASSLYTFEQYF. The sequenced DNA is TGCGCCAGCAGCTTGTACACCTTCGAGCAGTACTTC.